The 18 T cell receptor beta chains reported below all come from one sample, sequenced in a study of cytomegalovirus exposure and HLA in healthy donors. Vbeta (60) and Jbeta (13) primers were used in the PCR. Sequencing used immunoSEQ multiplex PCR; TCRdb keeps in-frame clones, though not all of them. In the table there are roughly 90,000 clones, about three quarters of which are singletons. The material sequenced was PBMCs. These TCRs come from a woman aged 40 to 50 in good health and CMV-seropositive.

This clone showed up just a few times. The J gene is TRBJ2-1, the V gene TRBV4-3; TRBD2 matches 10 bases. Germline-derived CDR1 and CDR2 are LGHNA and YSLEER. The junction had 8 bases not matched to a gene; V was cut back by 0 bases and J by 15 bases. The CDR3 extends over 14 amino acids. The CDR3 bases are TGCGCCAGCAGCCAAGACCGAACTAGCGGGATTCGGTTCTTC. Protein sequence: CASSQDRTSGIRFF.

This clone was seen a handful of times. The V and J genes are TRBV10-3 and TRBJ2-5, with a weak D call TRBD1 (5 bases). Trimming stripped 5 bases from V and 5 bases from J, with 12 bases between. The CDR3 is 13 amino acids. CDR1 is ENHRY, CDR2 SYGVKD, per germline. CDR3 nucleotide sequence: TGTGCCATCAGTAAGGGGTCCCAGGAGACCCAGTACTTC. It yields the protein CAISKGSQETQYF.

DNA for the CDR3: TGTGCCAGCAGCTTAGGGAGTGGGACCGGGGAGCTGTTTTTT. It specifies CASSLGSGTGELFF. V usage is TRBV11-3 and J usage is TRBJ2-2; D is unresolved. The CDR3 loop spans 14 amino acids. The ends were cut back, 1 base at V and 5 bases at J, with 8 bases in the middle. CDR1 SGHNT and CDR2 YENEEA come from the germline V gene.

This chain links TRBV5-1 with TRBJ2-7; the match to TRBD2 covers 16 bases. Germline CDR1 and CDR2: SGHRS and YFSETQ. CDR3 length: 16 amino acids. The V segment lost 2 bases and the J segment 6 bases; nucleotides outside the gene matches: 5. CDR3 DNA: TGCGCCAGCAGCTTCGGGACTAGCGGGAGGGCCGGCGAGCAGTACTTC. Its translation: CASSFGTSGRAGEQYF.

The rearrangement links TRBV19 to TRBJ2-5, with 8 bases matching TRBD1. V shed 5 bases and J 0 bases; nucleotides not matched to a gene: 5. Germline V gene sequence: CDR1 LNHDA, CDR2 SQIVND (reference sequence). The CDR3 extends over 15 amino acids. CDR3 in amino acids: CASSSTDRDQETQYF. DNA of the CDR3: TGTGCCAGTAGTTCTACGGACAGGGACCAAGAGACCCAGTACTTC.

The chain employs TRBV19 and TRBJ2-1, with 7 bases that match TRBD2. Germline values: CDR1 LNHDA, CDR2 SQIVND (reference sequence). Trimming cost V 6 bases and J 0 bases; bases outside gene matches: 5. The CDR3 is made up of 15 amino acids. CDR3 bases: TGTGCCAGTAGGGTCGGGGGGAGCTCCTACAATGAGCAGTTCTTC. This encodes CASRVGGSSYNEQFF.

This sequence joins TRBV28 and TRBJ2-5; 9 bases match TRBD2. The CDR3 has 15 amino acids. Germline values: CDR1 MDHEN, CDR2 SYDVKM. V gave up 5 bases and J gave up 4 bases; unmatched junction bases: 8. The CDR3 DNA is TGTGCCAGCAGTACTACCGGGACTAGCCCAGAGACCCAGTACTTC. Its protein is CASSTTGTSPETQYF.

This clone has just one count. The chain joins TRBV28 to TRBJ1-3; D is unclear. Trimming pared 7 bases from V and 0 bases from J, leaving 7 bases between. This CDR3 has 13 residues. Germline V gene sequence: CDR1 MDHEN, CDR2 SYDVKM. The CDR3 DNA reads as TGTGCCAGCACCCACATCTCTGGAAACACCATATATTTT. Its translation: CASTHISGNTIYF.

CDR3 in amino acids: CASSALVPNTGELFF. The CDR3 DNA is TGTGCCAGCAGTGCCCTAGTCCCGAACACCGGGGAGCTGTTTTTT. The chain joins TRBV2 to TRBJ2-2, with unresolved D. The germline V gene encodes CDR1 SNHLY and CDR2 FYNNEI. This CDR3 has 15 amino acids. Between the trimmed V and J ends, which lost 4 bases and 0 bases, there was a span of 9 bases.

The chain combines TRBV4-3 with TRBJ2-7; 8 nucleotides line up with TRBD2. CDR3 length equals 18 residues. CDR1 and CDR2 from the germline V gene are LGHNA and YSLEER. V lost 0 bases and J lost 1; bases outside the gene matches: 11. The CDR3 reads CASSQELTSVPVSYEQYF. The CDR3 bases are TGCGCCAGCAGCCAAGAACTGACTAGCGTCCCAGTATCCTACGAGCAGTACTTC.

The CDR3, as DNA: TGTGCCAGTAGTATAGACCAGGGGCGCTACACCTTC. The encoded protein is CASSIDQGRYTF. The chain combines TRBV19 with TRBJ1-2; the D gene is possibly TRBD1 (6 bases). CDR3 size: 12 residues. Trimming removed 0 bases from V and 9 bases from J, with 8 bases in between. The germline V gene has CDR1 LNHDA and CDR2 SQIVND (reference sequence).

V is TRBV29-1 and J is TRBJ2-2; tentatively, D is TRBD2 (6 bases). The ends were cut back, 7 bases at V and 6 bases at J, with 18 bases in the middle. The V gene's germline CDR1 is SQVTM and CDR2 ANQGSEA. There are 14 residues in the CDR3. CDR3 sequence reads: CSAEWGDRPGELFF. CDR3 bases: TGCAGCGCCGAATGGGGGGATAGACCCGGGGAGCTGTTTTTT.

The J gene is TRBJ1-5, the V gene TRBV9; 7 nucleotides align to TRBD1. This CDR3 is 15 amino acids long. Per germline, CDR1 SGDLS and CDR2 YYNGEE. V was pared by 3 bases and J by 5 bases, with 8 bases of the junction left unmatched. CDR3 sequence reads: CASSATGDPYQPQHF. The CDR3, as DNA: TGTGCCAGCAGCGCCACAGGGGACCCATATCAGCCCCAGCATTTT.

The table lists this clone with a few counts. J is TRBJ1-1 and V is TRBV6-1; D not certain. The CDR3 loop spans 14 amino acids. V was pared by 4 bases and J by 1 base, with 10 bases between. Germline lookup yields CDR1 MNHNS and CDR2 SASEGT. The CDR3 DNA follows: TGTGCCAGCAGTGTCCCCCCAGGGAACACTGAAGCTTTCTTT. This encodes CASSVPPGNTEAFF.

CDR3 in DNA: TGTGCCAGTCGGGACAGCGCCAGCTCCTACGAGCAGTACTTC. This codes for CASRDSASSYEQYF. The chain recombines TRBV19 with TRBJ2-7; TRBD1 aligns across 7 bases. The trim removed 8 bases at V and 0 bases at J, leaving 7 bases unmatched. The CDR3 totals 14 residues. Germline V gene sequence: CDR1 LNHDA, CDR2 SQIVND (reference sequence).

The rearrangement uses TRBV19 and TRBJ2-1; weak D call: TRBD2 (6 bases). This CDR3 has 15 amino acids. CDR1 is LNHDA, CDR2 SQIVND, per germline (reference sequence). V was trimmed by 7 bases and J by 9 bases, leaving 22 bases between them. The CDR3 coding sequence is TGTGCCAGTAAGGCGGTTGTGCGGGATCGGAGTGAGCAGTTCTTC. Residues: CASKAVVRDRSEQFF.

The chain carries TRBV7-2 and TRBJ2-6, with D perhaps TRBD1 (6 bases). Germline CDR1 reads SGHTA; CDR2 reads FQGNSA. Trimming removed 5 bases from V and 2 bases from J, with 19 bases in between. The CDR3 runs 18 residues. The CDR3 sequence: CASSTHRDASTGANVLTF. The CDR3 DNA follows: TGTGCCAGCAGCACCCACAGGGACGCGAGTACTGGGGCCAACGTCCTGACTTTC.

The genes are TRBV27 and TRBJ2-3; tentative D call: TRBD1 (5 bases). The CDR3 consists of 13 residues. Germline CDR1 MNHEY, CDR2 SMNVEV (reference sequence). Trimming took 3 bases from V and 5 from J, leaving 9 bases between them. CDR3 loop: CASSFSREDTQYF. The DNA of the CDR3 is TGTGCCAGCAGTTTCTCCAGGGAAGATACGCAGTATTTT.